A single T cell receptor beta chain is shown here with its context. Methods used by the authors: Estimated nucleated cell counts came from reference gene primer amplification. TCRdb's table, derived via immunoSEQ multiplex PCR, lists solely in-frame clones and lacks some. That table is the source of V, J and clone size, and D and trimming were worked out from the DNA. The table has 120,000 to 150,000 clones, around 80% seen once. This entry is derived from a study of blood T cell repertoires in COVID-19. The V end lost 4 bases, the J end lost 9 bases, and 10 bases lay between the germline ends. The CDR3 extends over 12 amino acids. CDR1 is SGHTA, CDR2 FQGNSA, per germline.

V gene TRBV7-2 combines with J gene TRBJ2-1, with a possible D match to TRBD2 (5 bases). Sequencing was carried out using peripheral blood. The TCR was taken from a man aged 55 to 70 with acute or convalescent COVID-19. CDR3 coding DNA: TGTGCCAGCAGCTCCTCAGCGGCTGAGCAGTTCTTC. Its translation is CASSSSAAEQFF. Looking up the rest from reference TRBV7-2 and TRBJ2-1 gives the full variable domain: GAGVSQSPSNKVTEKGKDVELRCDPISGHTALYWYRQSLGQGLEFLIYFQGNSAPDKSGLPSDRFSAERTGGSVSTLTIQRTQQEDSAVYLCASSSSAAEQFFGPGTRLTVL.